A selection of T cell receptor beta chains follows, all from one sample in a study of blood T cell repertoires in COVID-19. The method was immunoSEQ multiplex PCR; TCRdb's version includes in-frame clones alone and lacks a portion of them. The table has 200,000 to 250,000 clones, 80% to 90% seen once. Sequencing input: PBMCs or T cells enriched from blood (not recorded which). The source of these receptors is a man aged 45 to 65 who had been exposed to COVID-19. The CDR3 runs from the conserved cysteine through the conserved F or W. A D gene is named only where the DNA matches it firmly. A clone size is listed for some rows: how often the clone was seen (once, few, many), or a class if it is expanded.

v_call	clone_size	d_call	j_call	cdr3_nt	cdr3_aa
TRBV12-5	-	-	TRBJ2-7	TGTGCTAGTGGTTTTGAAGAGGGGGTCTACGAGCAGTACTTC	CASGFEEGVYEQYF
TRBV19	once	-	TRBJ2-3	TGTGCCAGTAGTCCAGCGCCGGGACTCGGTACAGATACGCAGTATTTT	CASSPAPGLGTDTQYF
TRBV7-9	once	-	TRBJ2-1	TGTGCCAGCAGCTTAGATTCCGGGGGTTTAGTTGATGAGCAGTTCTTC	CASSLDSGGLVDEQFF
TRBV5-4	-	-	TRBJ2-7	TGTGCCAGCAGCTTGGGTGGACAAGACTACGAGCAGTACTTC	CASSLGGQDYEQYF
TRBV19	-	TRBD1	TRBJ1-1	TGTGCCAGTCAATATTGGCCGGGACAGGAGTACGTGCGTAACTTT	CASQYWPGQEYVRNF
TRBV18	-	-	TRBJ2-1	TGTGCCAGCTCACCAGGTGGAATTTTACTTGAGGATGAGCAGTTCTTC	CASSPGGILLEDEQFF
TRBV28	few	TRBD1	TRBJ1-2	TGTGCCAGCAGTTTAAATACTAGACAGGGCCGCCTCTATGGCTACACCTTC	CASSLNTRQGRLYGYTF
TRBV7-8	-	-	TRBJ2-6	TGTGCCAGCAGCTTAGCGTTTATAGCCTACTCTGGGGCCAACGTCCTGACTTTC	CASSLAFIAYSGANVLTF
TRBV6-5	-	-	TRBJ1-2	TGTGCCAGCAGTTATAGCGGCTATGGCTACACCTTC	CASSYSGYGYTF
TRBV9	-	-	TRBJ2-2	TGTGCCAGCAGCGCCCTAGCAGGAGGGGGGGCCTACACCGGGGAGCTGTTTTTT	CASSALAGGGAYTGELFF
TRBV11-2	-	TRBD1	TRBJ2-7	TGTGCCAGCAGCCACAGGGACAGGGGGGAATATGAGCAGTACTTC	CASSHRDRGEYEQYF
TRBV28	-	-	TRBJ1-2	TGTGCCAGCAGTCAACGGAGGGGCTACACCTTC	CASSQRRGYTF
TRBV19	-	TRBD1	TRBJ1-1	TGTGCCAGTAGTTTCGGACAGGAGAACACTGAAGCTTTCTTT	CASSFGQENTEAFF
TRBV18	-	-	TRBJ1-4	TGTGCCAGCTCACCGGCAGGGAGGGAAAAACTGTTTTTT	CASSPAGREKLFF
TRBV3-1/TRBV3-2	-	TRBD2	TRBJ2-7	TGTGCCAGCAGCCGAACCGGGGGGGGCGGCGAGCAGTACTTC	CASSRTGGGGEQYF
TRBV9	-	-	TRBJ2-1	TGTGCCAGCAGCGGAGAGGGGGACTCCTACAATGAGCAGTTCTTC	CASSGEGDSYNEQFF
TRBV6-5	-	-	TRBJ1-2	TGTGCCAGCAGCTTCCACACACAGGGTTACTATGGCTACACCTTC	CASSFHTQGYYGYTF
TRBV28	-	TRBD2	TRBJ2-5	TGTGCCAGCAGGCGAGCGGGAGCTGGAGAGACCCAGTACTTC	CASRRAGAGETQYF
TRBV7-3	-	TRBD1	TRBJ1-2	TGTGCCACCTCCACGCCAGGGGGTAATGGCTACACCTTC	CATSTPGGNGYTF
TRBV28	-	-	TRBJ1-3	TGTGCCAGCAGTTTTCCCGACATATACTCTGGAAACACCATATATTTT	CASSFPDIYSGNTIYF
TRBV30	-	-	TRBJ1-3	TGTGCCTGGAGCAAATTCTATGGAGACTCTGGAAACACCATATATTTT	CAWSKFYGDSGNTIYF
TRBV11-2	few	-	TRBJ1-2	TGTGCCAGCAGCCCGCCCCCCCAGGTCTATGGCTACACCTTC	CASSPPPQVYGYTF
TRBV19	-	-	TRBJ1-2	TGTGCCAGTAGTGTTAGGGAGTATGACTATGGCTACACCTTC	CASSVREYDYGYTF
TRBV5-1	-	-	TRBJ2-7	TGCGCCAGCAGCTTGATGTACGCGGGGGCCCTCTACGAGCAGTACTTC	CASSLMYAGALYEQYF
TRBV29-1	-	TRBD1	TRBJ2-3	TGCAGCGTTGATCGCCGGGACAGTATTTATACGCAGTATTTT	CSVDRRDSIYTQYF
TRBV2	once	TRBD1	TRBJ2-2	TGTGCCAGCATTGAACAGGGGGCGAACACCGGGGAGCTGTTTTTT	CASIEQGANTGELFF